This T cell receptor (beta chain) is drawn from a study of beta chain features in type 1 diabetes. Purities in excess of 95% were seen in all sorted populations. Sequencing targeted expressed TCRB transcripts, as all isolated RNA had been reverse transcribed. Assay: immunoSEQ multiplex PCR; the TCRdb copy retains only in-frame clones and omits some. The sample consists of 150,000 to 200,000 clones, 8% to 9.5% of them appearing once. As to this clone: What it binds is not known.

The CDR3 contains 14 residues. Germline CDR1 is SGHNT and CDR2 is YYREEE (reference sequence). V shed 1 base and J 2 bases; nucleotides not matched to a gene: 1. Overall study findings and caveats: Among patients with Type 1 diabetes, TCRB CDR3s were moderately but significantly shorter in every one of the four CD4+ subsets.

This chain links TRBV5-4 with TRBJ2-7; 9 positions agree with TRBD1. The source is a young woman with type 1 diabetes. Material for sequencing was central memory CD4+ T cells from blood. The CDR3 coding sequence is TGTGCCAGCAGCTTGAGGACAGGGGCCTACGAGCAGTACTTC. This translates into CASSLRTGAYEQYF.